Listed here are 22 T cell receptor beta chains from one sample, sequenced in a study of shared clonotypes between healthy human individuals. Some clones are missing from TCRdb's copy, which holds only in-frame ones; the method was immunoSEQ multiplex PCR. In the table there are some 1.5 million clones, 95% to 99% of which are singletons. The sample consisted of naive CD4+ T cells sorted from blood. The subset here: CD45RA+ positively selected. The receptors come from a man in his thirties or forties in good health.

This chain links TRBV5-1 with TRBJ1-1; D might be TRBD1 (5 bases). Trimming left V 5 bases short and J 5 bases short, with 13 bases between. The germline V gene has CDR1 SGHRS and CDR2 YFSETQ. The CDR3 has 13 residues. CDR3 residues: CASRVQGETEAFF. CDR3 DNA: TGCGCCAGCAGGGTCCAGGGTGAAACTGAAGCTTTCTTT. Looking up the rest from reference TRBV5-1 and TRBJ1-1 gives the full variable domain: KAGVTQTPRYLIKTRGQQVTLSCSPISGHRSVSWYQQTPGQGLQFLFEYFSETQRNKGNFPGRFSGRQFSNSRSEMNVSTLELGDSALYLCASRVQGETEAFFGQGTRLTVV.

The gene calls are TRBV4-1 and TRBJ1-2; 8 nucleotides agree with TRBD1. Trimming removed 8 bases from V and 4 bases from J; junction bases left unmatched: 9. Germline V gene sequence: CDR1 MGHRA, CDR2 YSYEKL. The CDR3 is made up of 14 amino acids. CDR3: CASGQGRVSYGYTF. CDR3 nucleotides: TGCGCCAGCGGACAGGGTAGGGTTTCCTATGGCTACACCTTC.

Only one count was recorded for this clone. The chain couples TRBV6-1 to TRBJ1-2; D not resolved. CDR3 length: 13 amino acids. Germline V gene sequence: CDR1 MNHNS, CDR2 SASEGT. Trimming removed 7 bases at V and 3 bases at J, with 12 bases between. This CDR3 is CASTLLGDYGYTF. The DNA for the CDR3 is TGTGCCAGCACCTTGTTAGGAGACTATGGCTACACCTTC.

The chain has TRBV19 and TRBJ2-7, with D maybe TRBD2 (5 bases). The germline V gene has CDR1 LNHDA and CDR2 SQIVND (reference sequence). This CDR3 is built from 15 residues. Trimming left V 3 bases short and J 0 bases short, with 12 bases between. As DNA, the CDR3 is TGTGCCAGTAGTATTCGGTCGGGGAGCTCCTACGAGCAGTACTTC. This gives the protein CASSIRSGSSYEQYF.

The chain uses TRBV7-8 and TRBJ2-1, with TRBD2 as a possible D gene (6 bases). This CDR3 comprises 16 residues. CDR1 is SGHVS, CDR2 FQNEAQ, per germline. V was trimmed by 5 bases and J by 4 bases, leaving 18 bases between them. The CDR3 DNA sequence: TGTGCCAGCAGCGGAACACCCCGCCGGGGGTACAATGAGCAGTTCTTC. Residues: CASSGTPRRGYNEQFF.

The CDR3 is CASSLQGFNEKLFF. The CDR3 bases are TGCGCCAGCAGCTTGCAGGGCTTTAATGAAAAACTGTTTTTT. V usage is TRBV5-1 and J usage is TRBJ1-4; weak D call: TRBD1 (5 bases). The germline gives CDR1 SGHRS, CDR2 YFSETQ. CDR3 size: 14 residues. The germline V and J ends were trimmed by 1 base and 4 bases, with 8 bases remaining between them.

The rearrangement uses TRBV5-1 and TRBJ2-3; D remains unclear. V lost 3 bases, J lost 5 bases, and 13 bases lay in between. CDR3 size: 14 residues. Per the germline V gene, CDR1 is SGHRS and CDR2 is YFSETQ. The CDR3 is CASSSGSLGDTQYF. Here the CDR3 DNA reads TGCGCCAGCAGCTCTGGATCCCTGGGAGATACGCAGTATTTT. The whole variable domain, filled in from reference TRBV5-1 and TRBJ2-3, reads KAGVTQTPRYLIKTRGQQVTLSCSPISGHRSVSWYQQTPGQGLQFLFEYFSETQRNKGNFPGRFSGRQFSNSRSEMNVSTLELGDSALYLCASSSGSLGDTQYFGPGTRLTVL.

V usage is TRBV9 and J usage is TRBJ2-1; the match to TRBD2 covers 13 bases. CDR3 length: 15 amino acids. Germline V gene lookup returns CDR1 SGDLS and CDR2 YYNGEE. The trim removed 2 bases at V and 10 bases at J, leaving 6 bases unmatched. The DNA of the CDR3 is TGTGCCAGCAGCGTCGGACTAGCGGGAGAGTGGGAGCAGTTCTTC. Its protein is CASSVGLAGEWEQFF.

This chain uses TRBV2 with TRBJ2-1; tentative D call: TRBD1 (6 bases). Per germline, CDR1 SNHLY and CDR2 FYNNEI. There are 15 residues in the CDR3. V dropped 6 bases and J dropped 3 bases, with 15 bases sitting between them. CDR3 loop: CASRSRDTIYNEQFF. The CDR3 nucleotides read TGTGCCAGCAGATCGAGGGACACCATCTACAATGAGCAGTTCTTC. Full variable domain (rest looked up from reference TRBV2 and TRBJ2-1): EPEVTQTPSHQVTQMGQEVILRCVPISNHLYFYWYRQILGQKVEFLVSFYNNEISEKSEIFDDQFSVERPDGSNFTLKIRSTKLEDSAMYFCASRSRDTIYNEQFFGPGTRLTVL.

V and J are TRBV7-9 and TRBJ1-5, with 9 bases fitting TRBD1. J lost 7 bases, V lost 5 bases, and 6 bases had no gene match. CDR3 length equals 14 residues. Germline CDR1 is SEHNR and CDR2 is FQNEAQ (reference sequence). The DNA for the CDR3 is TGTGCCAGCAGCCGGACAGGGGTTGGCCAGCCCCAGCATTTT. Translation gives CASSRTGVGQPQHF.

The chain uses TRBV28 and TRBJ2-7, with 7 bases aligning to TRBD1. V lost 10 bases to trimming and J lost 6 bases; unmatched junction nucleotides: 9. The CDR3 totals 12 residues. The germline CDR1 and CDR2 sequences are MDHEN and SYDVKM. CDR3 amino acids: CATQTGLSEQYF. The CDR3 DNA reads TGTGCCACTCAGACAGGGCTAAGCGAGCAGTACTTC.

CDR3 sequence: CASIDVGANEQFF. The DNA for the CDR3 is TGTGCCAGCATCGACGTGGGGGCCAATGAGCAGTTCTTC. The chain carries TRBV2 and TRBJ2-1; TRBD1 might be the D (6 bases). The CDR3 has 13 amino acids. In germline, CDR1 is SNHLY, CDR2 FYNNEI. V was trimmed by 7 bases and J by 6 bases, leaving 13 bases between them.

This rearrangement joins TRBV28 to TRBJ1-5; D is unresolved. V dropped 5 bases and J dropped 4 bases, with 12 bases sitting between them. The length of the CDR3 is 14 residues. CDR1 MDHEN and CDR2 SYDVKM come from the germline V gene. The CDR3 DNA reads TGTGCCAGCAGTCCCTCGTACGGGAATCAGCCCCAGCATTTT. Its translation is CASSPSYGNQPQHF. The full variable domain, rest sourced from reference TRBV28 and TRBJ1-5, is DVKVTQSSRYLVKRTGEKVFLECVQDMDHENMFWYRQDPGLGLRLIYFSYDVKMKEKGDIPEGYSVSREKKERFSLILESASTNQTSMYLCASSPSYGNQPQHFGDGTRLSIL.

This chain joins TRBV2 and TRBJ1-2; D is possibly TRBD1 (6 bases). Germline V gives CDR1 SNHLY, CDR2 FYNNEI. Between the trimmed V and J ends, which lost 6 bases and 8 bases, there was a span of 13 bases. The CDR3 is 12 residues long. In DNA, the CDR3 is TGTGCCAGCAGGGTACAGGGCAGCGGCTACACCTTC. This translates into CASRVQGSGYTF.

The J gene is TRBJ2-7, the V gene TRBV27; D is ambiguous. V lost 3 bases and J lost 0, with 12 bases in between. Per germline, CDR1 MNHEY and CDR2 SMNVEV (reference sequence). The CDR3 has 15 amino acids. CDR3 region: CASSLIAIPSYEQYF. The CDR3 coding sequence is TGTGCCAGCAGTTTGATCGCTATTCCCTCCTACGAGCAGTACTTC.

The chain recombines TRBV5-1 with TRBJ2-5; D is tentatively TRBD1 or TRBD2 (5 bases each). The length of the CDR3 is 15 residues. Per the germline V gene, CDR1 is SGHRS and CDR2 is YFSETQ. V dropped 7 bases and J dropped 1 base, with 17 bases sitting between them. CDR3 residues: CASRDLPGLQETQYF. CDR3 DNA: TGCGCCAGCCGGGACCTCCCGGGGCTCCAAGAGACCCAGTACTTC.

The chain is built from TRBV2 and TRBJ2-2; D is ambiguous. Trimming pared 0 bases from V and 3 bases from J, leaving 8 bases between. Germline CDR1 is SNHLY and CDR2 is FYNNEI. The CDR3 length is 15 residues. CDR3 nucleotides: TGTGCCAGCAGTGAAGCCGGGTTTCACACCGGGGAGCTGTTTTTT. Its protein is CASSEAGFHTGELFF.

This clone has only one observation. This chain links TRBV7-9 with TRBJ1-2, with 8 bases matching TRBD1. V shed 5 bases, J shed 3 bases, and the junction held 5 bases outside the gene matches. This CDR3 spans 14 amino acids. The germline V gene encodes CDR1 SEHNR and CDR2 FQNEAQ (reference sequence). CDR3 sequence reads: CASSPGQAYYGYTF. Here the CDR3 DNA reads TGTGCCAGCAGCCCGGGACAGGCTTACTATGGCTACACCTTC.

This chain connects TRBV18 to TRBJ1-5, with TRBD1 matching over 7 bases. The junction had 10 bases not matched to a gene; V was cut back by 2 bases and J by 0 bases. Germline V gene data show CDR1 as KGHSH and CDR2 as LQKENI. The CDR3 has 18 amino acids. The CDR3 DNA is TGTGCCAGCTCACCAGCCGGGACAGAGAGCTATAGCAATCAGCCCCAGCATTTT. Protein: CASSPAGTESYSNQPQHF. Full variable domain (missing parts from reference TRBV18 and TRBJ1-5): NAGVMQNPRHLVRRRGQEARLRCSPMKGHSHVYWYRQLPEEGLKFMVYLQKENIIDESGMPKERFSAEFPKEGPSILRIQQVVRGDSAAYFCASSPAGTESYSNQPQHFGDGTRLSIL.

V and J are TRBV27 and TRBJ2-7, with D tentatively TRBD2 (5 bases). This CDR3 has 13 residues. Germline V lookup: CDR1 MNHEY, CDR2 SMNVEV (reference sequence). V shed 6 bases and J shed 2 bases, with 11 bases lying between them. CDR3 amino acids: CASSWGETYEQYF. The DNA for the CDR3 is TGTGCCAGCAGCTGGGGAGAAACCTACGAGCAGTACTTC.

The chain recombines TRBV28 with TRBJ1-4, with D perhaps TRBD1 (6 bases). The germline V and J ends were trimmed by 4 bases and 7 bases, with 13 bases remaining between them. CDR3 length: 14 residues. Germline V gene sequence: CDR1 MDHEN, CDR2 SYDVKM. The DNA for the CDR3 is TGTGCCAGCAGTTCTCAAAGGGGGGTTGAAAAACTGTTTTTT. It yields the protein CASSSQRGVEKLFF.

The CDR3 DNA is TGTGCCAGCAGCCCCAGGGACCCCGACAATGAGCAGTTCTTC. Residues: CASSPRDPDNEQFF. V gene TRBV7-9 combines with J gene TRBJ2-1; TRBD1 or TRBD2 may be the D gene (5 bases each). Between the trimmed V and J ends, which lost 5 bases and 5 bases, there was a span of 13 bases. The CDR3 totals 14 residues. From germline, CDR1 is SEHNR and CDR2 FQNEAQ (reference sequence).